The 8 T cell receptor beta chains reported below all come from one sample, sequenced in a study of CD8 T cells in ankylosing spondylitis. Each CDR3 protein gets one entry after TCRdb re-called the 5' RACE reads with MiXCR. The profile shows more than 150,000 distinct CDR3 sequences, 10% to 15% of them singletons. The sequencing sample was made of blood, either unsorted or a sorted T cell fraction (not recorded which). The source of these receptors is a female donor with ankylosing spondylitis or in good health (not recorded which).

The CDR3 here is CSANSLGQGPDYTF. CDR3 bases: TGCAGTGCTAACAGTTTGGGACAGGGGCCGGACTACACCTTC. This chain links TRBV20-1 with TRBJ1-2; 10 bases fit TRBD1. Germline V gene sequence: CDR1 DFQATT, CDR2 SNEGSKA (reference sequence). This CDR3 comprises 14 residues. The V segment lost 4 bases and the J segment 10 bases; nucleotides outside the gene matches: 12.

This clonotype showed up many times. The rearrangement uses TRBV11-3 and TRBJ1-1; tentative D call: TRBD1 (6 bases). Germline V gives CDR1 SGHNT, CDR2 YENEEA. This CDR3 region has 16 residues. The V end lost 5 bases, the J end lost 6 bases, and 22 bases lay between the germline ends. CDR3 protein: CASSPLSAGGGAEAFF. CDR3 DNA: TGTGCCAGCAGCCCTCTCTCCGCGGGGGGCGGGGCTGAAGCTTTCTTT.

In regard to this clonotype: This may come from a read error, since a much larger clone is one base off. The rearrangement links TRBV20-1 to TRBJ2-1; no clear D. V lost 5 bases and J 6 bases, leaving 8 bases between the germline ends. This CDR3 has 11 amino acids. CDR1 DFQATT and CDR2 SNEGSKA come from the germline V gene (reference sequence). CDR3 residues: CSADWSNEQFF. CDR3 coding DNA: TGCAGTGCTGACTGGTCCAATGAGCAGTTCTTC.

Many counts were recorded for this clonotype. The J gene is TRBJ2-1, the V gene TRBV5-1; 9 positions match TRBD2. Losses at the gene ends were 0 bases for V and 0 bases for J; bases not matched to a gene: 13. The germline CDR1 and CDR2 sequences are SGHRS and YFSETQ. CDR3 size: 20 residues. The CDR3: CASSLEWSSGTISSYNEQFF. The CDR3 region has the DNA TGCGCCAGCAGCTTGGAGTGGTCTAGCGGGACTATAAGCTCCTACAATGAGCAGTTCTTC.

The V gene is TRBV5-1, the J gene TRBJ2-7, with 9 bases that match TRBD1. The V gene end was trimmed by 4 bases and the J gene end by 6 bases; junction bases not matched to a gene: 2. The CDR3 contains 12 residues. Per the germline V gene, CDR1 is SGHRS and CDR2 is YFSETQ. The CDR3 here is CASSRTGVEQYF. In DNA form, the CDR3 reads TGCGCCAGCAGCCGGACAGGGGTCGAGCAGTACTTC. Looking up the rest from reference TRBV5-1 and TRBJ2-7 gives the full variable domain: KAGVTQTPRYLIKTRGQQVTLSCSPISGHRSVSWYQQTPGQGLQFLFEYFSETQRNKGNFPGRFSGRQFSNSRSEMNVSTLELGDSALYLCASSRTGVEQYFGPGTRLTVT.

This clonotype was detected many times. The chain combines TRBV7-9 with TRBJ1-4, with D hard to call. From germline, CDR1 is SEHNR and CDR2 FQNEAQ (reference sequence). The germline V and J ends were trimmed by 0 bases and 2 bases, with 10 bases remaining between them. CDR3 length: 16 residues. CDR3 bases: TGTGCCAGCAGCTTAGCAGTTGGAGGTACTAATGAAAAACTGTTTTTT. Encoded protein: CASSLAVGGTNEKLFF. Full variable domain (missing parts from reference TRBV7-9 and TRBJ1-4): DTGVSQNPRHKITKRGQNVTFRCDPISEHNRLYWYRQTLGQGPEFLTYFQNEAQLEKSRLLSDRFSAERPKGSFSTLEIQRTEQGDSAMYLCASSLAVGGTNEKLFFGSGTQLSVL.

This chain joins TRBV30 and TRBJ1-3; the D is unclear. The germline V and J ends were trimmed by 2 bases and 0 bases, with 2 bases remaining between them. The CDR3 has 12 amino acids. CDR1 and CDR2 from the germline V gene are GTSNPN and SVGIG (reference sequence). The CDR3 DNA reads as TGTGCCTGGAGTCCCTCTGGAAACACCATATATTTT. It translates to CAWSPSGNTIYF.

This CDR3 reads CASSLEGLAGTGTDTQYF. CDR3 nucleotide sequence: TGTGCCAGCAGCTTGGAGGGACTAGCGGGGACGGGCACAGATACGCAGTATTTT. This chain joins TRBV5-6 and TRBJ2-3; TRBD2 agrees at 13 bases. Germline values: CDR1 SGHDT, CDR2 YYEEEE. V trimming: 0 bases; J trimming: 1 base; junction bases outside the gene matches: 5. This CDR3 spans 18 amino acids.